A single sample gave rise to the 25 T cell receptor beta chains below, sequenced in a study of T cell responses to AZD1222 COVID-19 vaccine. Libraries were prepared by immunoSEQ multiplex PCR; TCRdb keeps only in-frame clonotypes and omits some of them. The table has roughly 97,000 clones, roughly 86% seen once. The sample in question was peripheral blood, obtained 28 days after the second dose of the MenACWY control vaccine. These receptors were obtained from an adult who received the MenACWY meningococcal vaccine as a control.

The CDR3 DNA reads TGTGCCACCAGTGAGCCTGGACAGGGAGGCACAGATACGCAGTATTTT. This codes for CATSEPGQGGTDTQYF. This chain joins TRBV24-1 and TRBJ2-3; 8 bases match TRBD1. Per germline, CDR1 KGHDR and CDR2 SFDVKD. The V and J ends lost 4 bases and 1 base, in that order; junction bases with no gene match: 6. The CDR3 is 16 residues long.

This rearrangement joins TRBV3-1 (or the pseudogene TRBV3-2) to TRBJ2-3; 7 positions agree with TRBD1. There are 15 residues in the CDR3. Germline assignment: CDR1 LGHDT and CDR2 YNNKEL (reference sequence). The V and J ends lost 0 bases and 1 base, in that order; junction bases with no gene match: 1. CDR3 nucleotides: TGTGCCAGCAGCCAAGAAGGGACAGGCACAGATACGCAGTATTTT. This gives the protein CASSQEGTGTDTQYF.

The CDR3 loop reads CASSLVWRRGNTGELFF. The CDR3 DNA reads TGTGCCAGCAGCTTGGTTTGGCGACGGGGAAACACCGGGGAGCTGTTTTTT. The chain uses TRBV7-8 and TRBJ2-2; possible D gene TRBD2, 5 bases. Between the trimmed V and J ends, which lost 3 bases and 2 bases, there was a span of 16 bases. Germline-derived CDR1 and CDR2 are SGHVS and FQNEAQ. CDR3 size: 17 residues.

This chain uses TRBV6-5 with TRBJ1-2, with D possibly being TRBD1 (5 bases). The V gene's germline CDR1 is MNHEY and CDR2 SVGAGI. V lost 8 bases to trimming and J lost 0 bases, with 13 bases between them. CDR3 length: 14 residues. For the CDR3, the DNA is TGTGCCAGCTATAACGGGGGGTCTAACTATGGCTACACCTTC. This sequence encodes CASYNGGSNYGYTF.

The J gene is TRBJ1-6, the V gene TRBV18; 7 bases are shared with TRBD1. V shed 6 bases and J 8 bases; nucleotides not matched to a gene: 10. The CDR3 length is 15 residues. Germline CDR1 is KGHSH and CDR2 is LQKENI. CDR3 nucleotides: TGTGCCAGCTCGCAACGACAGGGAAAGGATTCACCCCTCCACTTT. Protein product: CASSQRQGKDSPLHF.

This clone occurred once. The chain uses TRBV7-2 and TRBJ1-2; 8 bases line up with TRBD1. The germline V gene encodes CDR1 SGHTA and CDR2 FQGNSA. The CDR3 consists of 13 residues. V lost 3 bases, J lost 4 bases, and 1 base stayed unmatched. CDR3: CASSFQGAYGYTF. CDR3 in DNA: TGTGCCAGCAGCTTTCAGGGGGCCTATGGCTACACCTTC.

The V and J genes are TRBV5-1 and TRBJ2-1, with D perhaps matching TRBD2 (6 bases). From germline, CDR1 is SGHRS and CDR2 YFSETQ. V lost 0 bases to trimming and J lost 1 base, with 17 bases between them. The CDR3 is made up of 18 amino acids. The CDR3 bases are TGCGCCAGCAGCTTGGAGCCTCCCGGGGGTGGGTCCTACAATGAGCAGTTCTTC. Translating gives CASSLEPPGGGSYNEQFF.

J is TRBJ1-2 and V is TRBV28; 9 positions match TRBD1. Germline CDR1 MDHEN, CDR2 SYDVKM. The CDR3 totals 15 residues. J gave up 6 bases and V 5 bases, and 10 bases lay outside the gene matches. CDR3 in amino acids: CASSQSGTGNHGYTF. Here the CDR3 DNA reads TGTGCCAGCAGTCAGTCCGGGACAGGGAATCATGGCTACACCTTC.

The chain joins TRBV6-2 or TRBV6-3 to TRBJ2-7; no clear D. The germline V gene has CDR1 MNHEY and CDR2 SVGEGT. This CDR3 has 14 residues. V lost 2 bases, J lost 2 bases, and 10 bases lay in between. The CDR3 region has the DNA TGTGCCAGCAGTTACACTGTGCGACCCTACGAGCAGTACTTC. This translates into CASSYTVRPYEQYF.

The gene calls are TRBV2 and TRBJ1-1; 8 nucleotides align to TRBD1. The CDR3 has 14 amino acids. Germline values: CDR1 SNHLY, CDR2 FYNNEI. J was trimmed by 10 bases and V by 7 bases; bases with no gene match: 14. The CDR3 DNA sequence: TGTGCCAGCACCAAGGGGCAGGGGGCAATCGTAGCTTTCTTT. Its protein product is CASTKGQGAIVAFF.

V gene TRBV28 combines with J gene TRBJ1-2; D may be TRBD1 (5 bases). CDR3 size: 15 residues. The V gene lost 3 bases and the J gene lost 7 bases, with 18 bases spanning the gap. In germline, CDR1 is MDHEN, CDR2 SYDVKM. CDR3 DNA: TGTGCCAGCAGTTTTCCCGGCAGGGAAAGAAGTGGCTACACCTTC. Residues: CASSFPGRERSGYTF.

J is TRBJ1-5 and V is TRBV28; the D is unclear. Germline CDR1 is MDHEN and CDR2 is SYDVKM. V gave up 2 bases and J gave up 7 bases, with 12 bases separating them. CDR3 length: 14 residues. The CDR3 nucleotides are TGTGCCAGCAGTTTAGGTCTACCTGGGCAGCCCCAGCATTTT. The encoded protein is CASSLGLPGQPQHF.

This clone was seen a handful of times. The CDR3 here is CASSLSGTSGGRETQYF. CDR3 nucleotides: TGCGCCAGCAGCTTATCCGGGACTAGCGGGGGGCGAGAGACCCAGTACTTC. The rearrangement joins TRBV5-1 to TRBJ2-5; 15 bases agree with TRBD2. The length of the CDR3 is 17 residues. Trimming removed 2 bases from V and 4 bases from J; junction bases left unmatched: 6. CDR1 and CDR2 from the germline V gene are SGHRS and YFSETQ.

This clone was seen a single time. The rearrangement uses TRBV6-5 and TRBJ1-6; D might be TRBD1 (5 bases). The germline CDR1 and CDR2 sequences are MNHEY and SVGAGI. The length of the CDR3 is 15 residues. The V and J ends lost 2 bases and 8 bases respectively, with 13 bases between them. CDR3 residues: CASSYASSGDSPLHF. CDR3 DNA: TGTGCCAGCAGTTACGCGTCTTCGGGGGATTCACCCCTCCACTTT.

The chain has TRBV7-2 and TRBJ1-2; D ambiguous. Between the trimmed V and J ends, which lost 1 base and 7 bases, there was a span of 7 bases. The CDR3 contains 12 residues. Germline lookup yields CDR1 SGHTA and CDR2 FQGNSA. The CDR3 loop reads CASSLGWAGYTF. In DNA form, the CDR3 reads TGTGCCAGCAGCTTAGGCTGGGCTGGCTACACCTTC. Complete variable domain (other parts from reference TRBV7-2 and TRBJ1-2): GAGVSQSPSNKVTEKGKDVELRCDPISGHTALYWYRQSLGQGLEFLIYFQGNSAPDKSGLPSDRFSAERTGGSVSTLTIQRTQQEDSAVYLCASSLGWAGYTFGSGTRLTVV.

The V and J genes are TRBV6-5 and TRBJ1-5; D is unresolved. V lost 10 bases and J 4 bases, leaving 11 bases between the germline ends. The CDR3 loop spans 12 amino acids. Germline values: CDR1 MNHEY, CDR2 SVGAGI. For the CDR3, the DNA is TGTGCCACCGTATTCGGGAATCAGCCCCAGCATTTT. It is translated as CATVFGNQPQHF.

The chain uses TRBV5-1 and TRBJ2-2; the D is unclear. The CDR3 covers 14 residues. Germline CDR1 is SGHRS and CDR2 is YFSETQ. With 7 bases removed from V and 5 bases from J, the gap between germline ends came to 15 bases. The CDR3 DNA follows: TGCGCCAGCCGGCCGGCGGCTGCAACCGGGGAGCTGTTTTTT. Protein product: CASRPAAATGELFF.

This clone was seen a single time. CDR3 sequence (DNA): TGTGCCAGTAGTATGACCTCCGGGGTCGGAAACACCATATATTTT. Its protein product is CASSMTSGVGNTIYF. The chain combines TRBV19 with TRBJ1-3; D not resolved. In germline, CDR1 is LNHDA, CDR2 SQIVND (reference sequence). Trimming left V 3 bases short and J 4 bases short, with 13 bases between. The CDR3 totals 15 residues.

V and J are TRBV19 and TRBJ1-2; 10 nucleotides match TRBD1. This CDR3 spans 16 amino acids. V shed 5 bases, J shed 2 bases, and the junction held 8 bases outside the gene matches. The germline V gene has CDR1 LNHDA and CDR2 SQIVND (reference sequence). For the CDR3, the DNA is TGTGCCAGTAGTGCAACCGGGACAGGGGCCAACTATGGCTACACCTTC. This encodes CASSATGTGANYGYTF. The full variable domain, its missing parts supplied by reference TRBV19 and TRBJ1-2, is DGGITQSPKYLFRKEGQNVTLSCEQNLNHDAMYWYRQDPGQGLRLIYYSQIVNDFQKGDIAEGYSVSREKKESFPLTVTSAQKNPTAFYLCASSATGTGANYGYTFGSGTRLTVV.

This chain connects TRBV14 to TRBJ2-7; D gene ambiguous. Germline V lookup: CDR1 SGHDN, CDR2 FVKESK. The CDR3 consists of 12 residues. Trimming took 9 bases from V and 0 from J, leaving 9 bases between them. The DNA of the CDR3 is TGTGCCAGATCGGGCAGCTCCTACGAGCAGTACTTC. Translation: CARSGSSYEQYF.

This rearrangement joins TRBV30 to TRBJ1-4, with unresolved D. Germline V lookup: CDR1 GTSNPN, CDR2 SVGIG (reference sequence). V lost 1 base, J lost 10 bases, and 13 bases lay in between. This CDR3 has 13 residues. CDR3 bases: TGTGCCTGGAGTGGAGCCACCGGGTTAAAACTGTTTTTT. Its protein product is CAWSGATGLKLFF.

The rearrangement uses TRBV5-5 and TRBJ1-2; 8 bases match TRBD1. The CDR3 contains 15 residues. V lost 3 bases, J lost 3 bases, and 7 bases stayed unmatched. Germline V gene lookup returns CDR1 SGHKS and CDR2 YYEKEE (reference sequence). The CDR3 loop reads CASSYSRDRHYGYTF. As DNA, the CDR3 is TGTGCCAGCAGCTACTCCCGGGACAGGCACTATGGCTACACCTTC.

J is TRBJ1-4 and V is TRBV11-1; the D gene is possibly TRBD1 (5 bases). The CDR3 length is 14 residues. Deletions cut 6 bases from V and 8 bases from J, with 16 bases between. CDR1 SGHAT and CDR2 FQDESV come from the germline V gene (reference sequence). The CDR3 sequence is CASSLQVPGEKLFF. CDR3 sequence (DNA): TGTGCCAGCAGTTTACAGGTACCAGGCGAAAAACTGTTTTTT.

V and J are TRBV6-5 and TRBJ2-1; D is possibly TRBD2 (6 bases). The CDR3 runs to 14 residues. Germline V lookup: CDR1 MNHEY, CDR2 SVGAGI. V shed 4 bases and J shed 7 bases, with 14 bases lying between them. The CDR3 here is CASSSSGGKNEQFF. The CDR3 DNA reads as TGTGCCAGCAGTTCTTCCGGGGGTAAGAATGAGCAGTTCTTC.

The chain couples TRBV3-1 (or the pseudogene TRBV3-2) to TRBJ2-5; 12 bases are shared with TRBD2. The germline V gene has CDR1 LGHDT and CDR2 YNNKEL (reference sequence). J gave up 4 bases and V 0 bases, and 6 bases lay outside the gene matches. The length of the CDR3 is 17 residues. The CDR3 nucleotides are TGTGCCAGCAGCCAAGATCCTAGCGGGGGGGCGGGAGAGACCCAGTACTTC. As protein: CASSQDPSGGAGETQYF.